This T cell receptor beta chain was captured by sequencing in a study of cytomegalovirus exposure and HLA in healthy donors. On the study more broadly: T cells numbering around 180 million yielded 90 million to 140 million unique TCR beta sequences in an earlier analysis.

General study points: In a later analysis, V- and J-gene trimming of beta chains associated with a DCLRE1C missense variant, replicated independently.

About this clone: The antigen is unknown.

The CDR3 length is 11 residues. From germline, CDR1 is DFQATT and CDR2 SNEGSKA (reference sequence). V lost 6 bases and J lost 6, with 10 bases in between. Primers: 60 Vbeta forward and 13 Jbeta reverse. TCRdb's copy holds only in-frame clones and misses some; the assay was immunoSEQ multiplex PCR. The sample has about 160,000 clones, more than 65% seen once. The sequenced material came from PBMCs. The clonotype originates from a man in his forties or fifties in good health and CMV-seropositive. This chain connects TRBV20-1 to TRBJ2-3; a possible D gene is TRBD2 (6 bases). In DNA, the CDR3 is TGCAGTGCCAAGAGCGGGGATACGCAGTATTTT. Encoded protein: CSAKSGDTQYF.